These 7 T cell receptor beta chains were all obtained from the same sample, sequenced in a study of T cell responses to AZD1222 COVID-19 vaccine. Only in-frame clones appear in the TCRdb table, and some are missing; sequencing was by immunoSEQ multiplex PCR. This table holds around 260,000 clones, about 92% found once. The specimen was peripheral blood, collected on day 0 of AZD1222 vaccination. These receptors were collected from an adult in good health.

The chain carries TRBV2 and TRBJ1-4; 7 positions match TRBD1. The CDR3 spans 15 residues. Germline V gives CDR1 SNHLY, CDR2 FYNNEI. After removal of 4 bases from V and 10 bases from J, the junction contained 12 bases not matched to a gene. The DNA for the CDR3 is TGTGCCAGCAGTGGATCGACAGGGATAGTCAGAAAACTGTTTTTT. It encodes CASSGSTGIVRKLFF.

In regard to this clone: The sample has other DNA sequences that encode this CDR3 too. The chain links TRBV7-9 to TRBJ1-1; D gene unclear. Germline V gives CDR1 SEHNR, CDR2 FQNEAQ (reference sequence). The V gene lost 2 bases and the J gene lost 8 bases, with 6 bases spanning the gap. CDR3 length: 11 amino acids. CDR3: CASSLPGEAFF. CDR3 nucleotides: TGTGCCAGCAGCTTACCCGGGGAAGCTTTCTTT. The full variable domain, in which reference TRBV7-9 and TRBJ1-1 provide the parts outside the CDR3, is DTGVSQNPRHKITKRGQNVTFRCDPISEHNRLYWYRQTLGQGPEFLTYFQNEAQLEKSRLLSDRFSAERPKGSFSTLEIQRTEQGDSAMYLCASSLPGEAFFGQGTRLTVV.

The rearrangement joins TRBV6-5 to TRBJ1-5, with D possibly being TRBD1 (5 bases). The length of the CDR3 is 13 residues. Germline CDR1 is MNHEY and CDR2 is SVGAGI. Trimming shortened V by 8 bases and J by 3 bases, and 11 bases separated the two germline ends. This CDR3 is CASGGTANQPQHF. The CDR3 DNA is TGTGCCAGCGGAGGGACGGCCAATCAGCCCCAGCATTTT.

The chain has TRBV28 and TRBJ2-7; 11 nucleotides match TRBD2. Trimming at V came to 3 bases and at J to 5 bases, leaving 9 bases not matched to a gene. Looked up from germline, CDR1 is MDHEN and CDR2 is SYDVKM. The CDR3 sequence is 16 residues long. The CDR3: CASSFVLAGGAHEQYF. In DNA, the CDR3 is TGTGCCAGCAGTTTTGTCCTAGCGGGAGGAGCCCACGAGCAGTACTTC.

The chain uses TRBV7-8 and TRBJ2-7; D ambiguous. This CDR3 is built from 15 residues. Trimming removed 5 bases at V and 2 bases at J, with 16 bases between. The germline CDR1 and CDR2 sequences are SGHVS and FQNEAQ. This CDR3 is CASSHNIRRAYEQYF. In DNA, the CDR3 is TGTGCCAGCAGCCACAACATCAGACGGGCCTACGAGCAGTACTTC. The full variable domain, its missing parts supplied by reference TRBV7-8 and TRBJ2-7, is GAGVSQSPRYKVAKRGQDVALRCDPISGHVSLFWYQQALGQGPEFLTYFQNEAQLDKSGLPSDRFFAERPEGSVSTLKIQRTQQEDSAVYLCASSHNIRRAYEQYFGPGTRLTVT.

The rearrangement uses TRBV7-9 and TRBJ2-2, with D uncertain. The ends were cut back, 3 bases at V and 7 bases at J, with 15 bases in the middle. CDR3 size: 15 residues. CDR1 and CDR2 (germline): SEHNR, FQNEAQ (reference sequence). The CDR3 nucleotides read TGTGCCAGCAGCTTCTCCAGGTTTGGTTACGGGGAGCTGTTTTTT. Its protein product is CASSFSRFGYGELFF.

V gene TRBV3-1 (or the pseudogene TRBV3-2) combines with J gene TRBJ2-4; either TRBD1 or TRBD2 may fit D (5 bases each). This CDR3 contains 15 residues. The V gene lost 4 bases and the J gene lost 4 bases, with 14 bases spanning the gap. In germline, CDR1 is LGHDT, CDR2 YNNKEL (reference sequence). This chain's CDR3 is CASSPPRGAKNIQYF. CDR3 sequence (DNA): TGTGCCAGCAGCCCTCCCCGAGGGGCTAAAAACATTCAGTACTTC.